Each of the 11 T cell receptor beta chains below was sequenced from the same sample in a study of shared clonotypes between healthy human individuals. Clones were read by immunoSEQ multiplex PCR, and TCRdb kept only the in-frame ones, dropping some. Here the sample spans roughly 2 million clones, roughly 96% being singletons. Sample: naive CD4+ T cells sorted from blood. Noted subset: CD45RA+ positively selected. The receptors originated from a young man in good health.

J is TRBJ1-1 and V is TRBV2, with 9 bases that match TRBD1. This CDR3 spans 15 amino acids. The junction had 5 bases not matched to a gene; V was cut back by 5 bases and J by 1 base. Germline CDR1 is SNHLY and CDR2 is FYNNEI. The DNA for the CDR3 is TGTGCCAGCAGTCGGACAGGGGAATCGAACACTGAAGCTTTCTTT. As protein: CASSRTGESNTEAFF. Filled out from reference TRBV2 and TRBJ1-1, the complete variable domain reads EPEVTQTPSHQVTQMGQEVILRCVPISNHLYFYWYRQILGQKVEFLVSFYNNEISEKSEIFDDQFSVERPDGSNFTLKIRSTKLEDSAMYFCASSRTGESNTEAFFGQGTRLTVV.

V gene TRBV5-4 combines with J gene TRBJ2-7; 8 nucleotides line up with TRBD1. The CDR3 loop spans 15 amino acids. V lost 0 bases, J lost 4 bases, and 6 bases stayed unmatched. Germline CDR1 is SGHNT and CDR2 is YYREEE (reference sequence). In DNA, the CDR3 is TGTGCCAGCAGCTTGGGGCAGGGGGCATGGTACGAGCAGTACTTC. Its translation is CASSLGQGAWYEQYF.

This sequence joins TRBV30 and TRBJ2-1, with D maybe TRBD2 (5 bases). The CDR3 has 11 amino acids. Per the germline V gene, CDR1 is GTSNPN and CDR2 is SVGIG (reference sequence). Trimming stripped 5 bases from V and 10 bases from J, with 12 bases between. This chain's CDR3 is CAWSTSSEQFF. CDR3 sequence (DNA): TGTGCCTGGTCAACTAGTTCGGAGCAGTTCTTC.

The chain recombines TRBV30 with TRBJ1-1, with D possibly being TRBD1 (5 bases). Between the trimmed V and J ends, which lost 4 bases and 0 bases, there was a span of 9 bases. Germline CDR1 reads GTSNPN; CDR2 reads SVGIG (reference sequence). This CDR3 contains 13 residues. This CDR3 reads CAWTKGLNTEAFF. Written as DNA, the CDR3 is TGTGCCTGGACCAAGGGGTTGAACACTGAAGCTTTCTTT. The whole variable domain, filled in from reference TRBV30 and TRBJ1-1, reads SQTIHQWPATLVQPVGSPLSLECTVEGTSNPNLYWYRQAAGRGLQLLFYSVGIGQISSEVPQNLSASRPQDRQFILSSKKLLLSDSGFYLCAWTKGLNTEAFFGQGTRLTVV.

V gene TRBV5-4 combines with J gene TRBJ2-1; 7 nucleotides align to TRBD1. The CDR3 covers 16 residues. Germline assignment: CDR1 SGHNT and CDR2 YYREEE (reference sequence). Losses at the gene ends were 4 bases for V and 0 bases for J; bases not matched to a gene: 7. This chain's CDR3 is CASSRPRDSSYNEQFF. Written as DNA, the CDR3 is TGTGCCAGCAGCAGACCCCGGGACAGCTCCTACAATGAGCAGTTCTTC. Drawing the rest from reference TRBV5-4 and TRBJ2-1, the complete variable domain is ETGVTQSPTHLIKTRGQQVTLRCSSQSGHNTVSWYQQALGQGPQFIFQYYREEENGRGNFPPRFSGLQFPNYSSELNVNALELDDSALYLCASSRPRDSSYNEQFFGPGTRLTVL.

The chain combines TRBV13 with TRBJ2-1; TRBD1 matches 11 bases. The CDR3 sequence is 16 residues long. Germline trimming cut 6 bases from V and 6 bases from J; bases unmatched to any gene: 10. CDR1 is PRHDT and CDR2 is FYEKMQ in the germline V gene (reference sequence). The CDR3 nucleotides are TGTGCCAGCAGGCAAGGACAGGGGGCGCTTAGCAATGAGCAGTTCTTC. Amino acids: CASRQGQGALSNEQFF. Together with reference TRBV13 and TRBJ2-1, the CDR3 gives the full variable domain: AAGVIQSPRHLIKEKRETATLKCYPIPRHDTVYWYQQGPGQDPQFLISFYEKMQSDKGSIPDRFSAQQFSDYHSELNMSSLELGDSALYFCASRQGQGALSNEQFFGPGTRLTVL.

The V gene is TRBV27, the J gene TRBJ1-6; D possibly corresponds to TRBD1 (6 bases). The CDR3 contains 16 residues. The V and J ends lost 2 bases and 6 bases respectively, with 14 bases between them. Looked up from germline, CDR1 is MNHEY and CDR2 is SMNVEV (reference sequence). The CDR3 protein is CASSLRQANLNSPLHF. CDR3 DNA sequence: TGTGCCAGCAGTTTAAGACAGGCTAACCTTAATTCACCCCTCCACTTT.

V gene TRBV10-3 combines with J gene TRBJ1-5, with a weak D call TRBD1 (6 bases). CDR3 length: 13 amino acids. Looked up from germline, CDR1 is ENHRY and CDR2 is SYGVKD. Trimming removed 10 bases at V and 5 bases at J, with 15 bases between. Written as DNA, the CDR3 is TGTGCCACCACAGGGAGTGCGGATCAGCCCCAGCATTTT. Its translation is CATTGSADQPQHF.

With respect to this clone: At one boundary the junction diverges from the germline segment, which might be a read error. J is TRBJ2-5 and V is TRBV7-7; a possible D gene is TRBD2 (5 bases). Germline CDR1 reads SSHAT; CDR2 reads FNYEAQ (reference sequence). This CDR3 has 11 residues. The CDR3 reads CASSPGETQYF. The CDR3 DNA reads as TGTGCTAGCAGCCCGGGGGAGACCCAGTACTTC.

J is TRBJ2-5 and V is TRBV18; no definite D call. The CDR3 contains 15 residues. From germline, CDR1 is KGHSH and CDR2 LQKENI. The V end lost 3 bases, the J end lost 2 bases, and 13 bases lay between the germline ends. CDR3: CASSPETILQETQYF. Written as DNA, the CDR3 is TGTGCCAGCTCACCGGAAACAATTCTACAAGAGACCCAGTACTTC.

V and J are TRBV30 and TRBJ2-5; tentatively, D is TRBD2 (5 bases). The CDR3 length is 14 residues. Germline CDR1 and CDR2: GTSNPN and SVGIG (reference sequence). V was shortened by 1 base and J by 5 bases, with 14 bases between the two germline ends. CDR3 protein: CAWSATFERETQYF. In nucleotides, the CDR3 is TGTGCCTGGAGTGCTACATTTGAGCGGGAGACCCAGTACTTC.